Given below is one T cell receptor (beta chain) in context. The source of the sample is a study of blood T cell repertoires in COVID-19. Study background: Specimens from acute and convalescent COVID-19 originated in the United States, Italy and Spain.

The CDR3 loop spans 14 amino acids. Trimming removed 3 bases from V and 7 bases from J; junction bases left unmatched: 9. Germline values: CDR1 GTSNPN, CDR2 SVGIG (reference sequence). Authors' methods: Amplification from reference gene primers served as the basis for estimated nucleated cell counts. Here immunoSEQ multiplex PCR was the method, and the copy in TCRdb shows in-frame clones only, minus some. Clone size and V and J calls were adopted from that table, with D and trimming inferred from the DNA. The sample has fewer than 250,000 clones; approximately 83% are singletons. The source is a woman in her forties or fifties with acute or convalescent COVID-19. The chain is built from TRBV30 and TRBJ2-1; 7 bases map to TRBD1. Material for sequencing was peripheral blood. The CDR3 is CAWSLTGIGNEQFF. CDR3 DNA sequence: TGTGCCTGGAGCCTGACAGGGATCGGAAATGAGCAGTTCTTC.